Following are 27 T cell receptor beta chains from one sample sequenced in a study of STAT5B mutations in CD4+ large granular lymphocyte leukemia. Measured with immunoSEQ multiplex PCR; TCRdb has only the in-frame clones, and not every one. Of around 50,000 clones listed, about 80% are singletons. The sequencing sample was made of CD4+ T cells from blood buffy coats. The receptors were gathered from a human donor in good health.

The chain recombines TRBV29-1 with TRBJ2-3, with D maybe TRBD2 (6 bases). Looked up from germline, CDR1 is SQVTM and CDR2 is ANQGSEA. The CDR3 consists of 13 residues. V dropped 3 bases and J dropped 4 bases, with 11 bases sitting between them. CDR3 sequence (DNA): TGCAGCGTTGAGACTAGGTTTGCAGATACGCAGTATTTT. Translating gives CSVETRFADTQYF.

V and J are TRBV11-3 and TRBJ2-1; the D call may be TRBD1 or TRBD2 (6 bases each). CDR1 SGHNT and CDR2 YENEEA come from the germline V gene. CDR3 length: 14 residues. Deletions cut 5 bases from V and 5 bases from J, with 13 bases between. The CDR3 here is CASSRGTRDNEQFF. The CDR3 DNA sequence: TGTGCCAGCAGCCGCGGGACACGAGACAATGAGCAGTTCTTC. Full variable domain (remainder filled in from reference TRBV11-3 and TRBJ2-1): EAGVVQSPRYKIIEKKQPVAFWCNPISGHNTLYWYLQNLGQGPELLIRYENEEAVDDSQLPKDRFSAERLKGVDSTLKIQPAELGDSAVYLCASSRGTRDNEQFFGPGTRLTVL.

The chain carries TRBV5-1 and TRBJ1-6, with a weak D call TRBD1 (6 bases). V gave up 4 bases and J gave up 9 bases, with 17 bases separating them. Per germline, CDR1 SGHRS and CDR2 YFSETQ. This CDR3 region has 15 residues. CDR3 region: CASSLEGGRGSPLHF. The CDR3 DNA follows: TGCGCCAGCAGCCTCGAGGGGGGTAGAGGTTCACCCCTCCACTTT.

This chain connects TRBV6-1 to TRBJ1-2; D is uncertain. Between the trimmed V and J ends, which lost 4 bases and 13 bases, there was a span of 10 bases. Germline loops: CDR1 MNHNS, CDR2 SASEGT. This CDR3 contains 10 residues. This CDR3 reads CASSGRTSTF. CDR3 DNA: TGTGCCAGCAGTGGGCGAACGAGCACCTTC.

This chain connects TRBV21-1 to TRBJ2-7; TRBD2 is the table's D call and was not checked against the DNA. TRBV21-1 is a documented pseudogene. The CDR3 is 17 residues long. This chain's CDR3 is CASSKRRGGGGSYEQYF. The CDR3 DNA reads TGTGCCAGCAGCAAGCGCCGGGGTGGCGGGGGCTCCTACGAGCAGTACTTC.

The chain employs TRBV6-1 and TRBJ2-3, with D uncertain. The V and J ends lost 1 base and 2 bases respectively, with 7 bases between them. The CDR3 contains 14 residues. Germline assignment: CDR1 MNHNS and CDR2 SASEGT. The CDR3 spells CASSEEWATDTQYF. In DNA, the CDR3 is TGTGCCAGCAGTGAAGAGTGGGCCACAGATACGCAGTATTTT.

The chain combines TRBV7-9 with TRBJ1-5, with 7 bases fitting TRBD1. V lost 5 bases, J lost 4 bases, and 5 bases stayed unmatched. Germline loops: CDR1 SEHNR, CDR2 FQNEAQ (reference sequence). The CDR3 totals 14 residues. The CDR3 DNA reads TGTGCCAGCAGCCCGGGACAGAGAAATCAGCCCCAGCATTTT. Amino acid sequence: CASSPGQRNQPQHF.

The CDR3 sequence is CASSELDRFF. CDR3 DNA sequence: TGTGCCAGCAGTGAACTCGACAGGTTCTTT. The V call is TRBV6-5, the J call TRBJ1-1; maybe TRBD1 (6 bases). The CDR3 extends over 10 amino acids. Deletions cut 5 bases from V and 14 bases from J, with 12 bases between. Germline lookup yields CDR1 MNHEY and CDR2 SVGAGI.

This clone was seen only a few times. J is TRBJ2-7 and V is TRBV21-1; the D segment call TRBD1 is taken from the table without a DNA check. TRBV21-1 is marked as a pseudogene. The CDR3 is 15 residues long. The CDR3 region is CSLLRARARFYEQYF. The CDR3 region has the DNA TGTTCATTACTAAGGGCCAGGGCCCGGTTCTACGAGCAGTACTTC.

The chain links TRBV27 to TRBJ2-1, with 12 bases lining up with TRBD2. Per germline, CDR1 MNHEY and CDR2 SMNVEV (reference sequence). Losses at the gene ends were 2 bases for V and 4 bases for J; bases not matched to a gene: 6. The CDR3 has 17 residues. CDR3 nucleotide sequence: TGTGCCAGCAGTTTAACTAGCGGGGGGCCCCCTTACAATGAGCAGTTCTTC. Translating gives CASSLTSGGPPYNEQFF.

This chain connects TRBV5-1 to TRBJ2-3; the match to TRBD1 covers 9 bases. Germline values: CDR1 SGHRS, CDR2 YFSETQ. CDR3 length: 15 amino acids. J was trimmed by 0 bases and V by 4 bases; bases with no gene match: 3. The CDR3 is CASSVDRGSTDTQYF. In DNA, the CDR3 is TGCGCCAGCAGCGTTGACAGGGGGAGCACAGATACGCAGTATTTT.

This chain joins TRBV7-3 and TRBJ1-2, with no clear D. Trimming stripped 2 bases from V and 6 bases from J, with 19 bases between. The CDR3 spans 16 residues. Germline CDR1 is SGHTA and CDR2 is FQGTGA. CDR3 loop: CASSLAGISGWNGYTF. For the CDR3, the DNA is TGTGCCAGCAGCTTAGCGGGGATTAGCGGATGGAATGGCTACACCTTC. Full variable domain (rest looked up from reference TRBV7-3 and TRBJ1-2): GAGVSQTPSNKVTEKGKYVELRCDPISGHTALYWYRQSLGQGPEFLIYFQGTGAADDSGLPNDRFFAVRPEGSVSTLKIQRTERGDSAVYLCASSLAGISGWNGYTFGSGTRLTVV.

The CDR3 nucleotides are TGTGCCAGCGGGGGGCCGAACACTGAAGCTTTCTTT. Protein sequence: CASGGPNTEAFF. The genes are TRBV27 and TRBJ1-1, with D perhaps matching TRBD1 (6 bases). CDR1 MNHEY and CDR2 SMNVEV come from the germline V gene (reference sequence). The CDR3 sequence is 12 residues long. Trimming removed 8 bases at V and 1 base at J, with 8 bases between.

The chain has TRBV18 and TRBJ2-7; D uncertain. The CDR3 runs 15 residues. The V gene lost 3 bases and the J gene lost 9 bases, with 21 bases spanning the gap. Germline CDR1 reads KGHSH; CDR2 reads LQKENI. The CDR3 coding sequence is TGTGCCAGCTCACCTAACCTCTTTCATCCTACGGGGCAGTACTTC. Translating it yields CASSPNLFHPTGQYF.

V gene TRBV5-8 combines with J gene TRBJ1-4, with no clear D. The CDR3 sequence is 11 residues long. CDR1 and CDR2 (germline): SGHTS, YDEGEE. Between the trimmed V and J ends, which lost 1 base and 7 bases, there was a span of 2 bases. The CDR3 nucleotides read TGTGCCAGCAGCTTGACTGAAAAACTGTTTTTT. It specifies CASSLTEKLFF.

Only a few counts were recorded for this clone. This chain joins TRBV11-2 and TRBJ1-1; D gene unclear. The CDR3 has 14 residues. V shed 5 bases and J shed 0 bases, with 10 bases lying between them. Germline CDR1 SGHAT, CDR2 FQNNGV. The CDR3 sequence is CASSLTDMNTEAFF. The DNA of the CDR3 is TGTGCCAGCAGCCTCACAGACATGAACACTGAAGCTTTCTTT.

This sequence joins TRBV5-5 and TRBJ2-7, with 7 bases that match TRBD1. The CDR3 totals 15 residues. Per germline, CDR1 SGHKS and CDR2 YYEKEE (reference sequence). With V trimmed by 4 bases and J by 3 bases, 10 bases remained unmatched. The CDR3: CASSPQQGISYEQYF. CDR3 DNA sequence: TGTGCCAGCAGCCCCCAACAGGGGATTAGCTACGAGCAGTACTTC. Drawing the rest from reference TRBV5-5 and TRBJ2-7, the complete variable domain is DAGVTQSPTHLIKTRGQQVTLRCSPISGHKSVSWYQQVLGQGPQFIFQYYEKEERGRGNFPDRFSARQFPNYSSELNVNALLLGDSALYLCASSPQQGISYEQYFGPGTRLTVT.

The chain uses TRBV6-4 and TRBJ1-5, with D hard to call. This CDR3 comprises 13 residues. Looked up from germline, CDR1 is MRHNA and CDR2 is SNTAGT. V lost 3 bases and J 4 bases, leaving 7 bases between the germline ends. The CDR3 reads CASSETMNQPQHF. The DNA of the CDR3 is TGTGCCAGCAGTGAAACTATGAATCAGCCCCAGCATTTT.

The genes are TRBV27 and TRBJ1-5; 7 nucleotides align to TRBD1. CDR1 is MNHEY, CDR2 SMNVEV, per germline (reference sequence). V lost 7 bases, J lost 2 bases, and 11 bases stayed unmatched. This CDR3 is 16 amino acids long. CDR3 sequence (DNA): TGTGCCAGCAAATCGAAGGCGACAGGGCGCAATCAGCCCCAGCATTTT. It yields the protein CASKSKATGRNQPQHF.

This sequence joins TRBV28 and TRBJ1-1; D is unclear. The CDR3 runs to 15 residues. Trimming shortened V by 2 bases and J by 4 bases, and 14 bases separated the two germline ends. CDR1 is MDHEN and CDR2 is SYDVKM in the germline V gene. The CDR3 DNA is TGTGCCAGCAGTTTAAGTGGGGAGTTAGGCACTGAAGCTTTCTTT. It encodes CASSLSGELGTEAFF.

This clone was detected only once. The rearrangement links TRBV19 to TRBJ2-3; D may correspond to TRBD1 or TRBD2 (5 bases each). Trimming pared 5 bases from V and 0 bases from J, leaving 9 bases between. The CDR3 runs 14 residues. Germline V gives CDR1 LNHDA, CDR2 SQIVND (reference sequence). The CDR3 sequence: CASSPRGSTDTQYF. CDR3 nucleotides: TGTGCCAGTAGTCCGAGGGGTAGCACAGATACGCAGTATTTT.

The gene calls are TRBV28 and TRBJ2-7; 11 bases map to TRBD1. The CDR3 is made up of 15 amino acids. J lost 0 bases, V lost 8 bases, and 6 bases had no gene match. Germline lookup yields CDR1 MDHEN and CDR2 SYDVKM. CDR3: CASQGDRGSSYEQYF. CDR3 in DNA: TGTGCCAGCCAAGGGGACAGGGGGAGCTCCTACGAGCAGTACTTC. Using reference TRBV28 and TRBJ2-7 for the parts outside the CDR3, the full variable domain is DVKVTQSSRYLVKRTGEKVFLECVQDMDHENMFWYRQDPGLGLRLIYFSYDVKMKEKGDIPEGYSVSREKKERFSLILESASTNQTSMYLCASQGDRGSSYEQYFGPGTRLTVT.

This clone was seen only once. The chain joins TRBV5-4 to TRBJ2-7; 7 positions agree with TRBD1. The germline CDR1 and CDR2 sequences are SGHNT and YYREEE (reference sequence). CDR3 size: 15 residues. The ends lost 3 bases at V and 1 base at J; junction bases unmatched: 7. CDR3 sequence (DNA): TGTGCCAGCAGCTCATCACCGGGACAGTCCTACGAGCAGTACTTC. Its translation: CASSSSPGQSYEQYF.

The chain joins TRBV5-1 to TRBJ1-2; D is unresolved. V lost 4 bases and J lost 2, with 12 bases in between. CDR1 is SGHRS, CDR2 YFSETQ, per germline. This CDR3 spans 14 amino acids. CDR3 region: CASSPPVGNYGYTF. The CDR3 DNA sequence: TGCGCCAGCAGCCCGCCAGTTGGGAACTATGGCTACACCTTC.

This clone was seen just once. V and J are TRBV6-5 and TRBJ1-6; D is possibly TRBD1 (6 bases). The CDR3 has 14 amino acids. Trimming removed 7 bases at V and 8 bases at J, with 15 bases between. Germline-derived CDR1 and CDR2 are MNHEY and SVGAGI. CDR3 region: CASKDSMGYSPLHF. In DNA, the CDR3 is TGTGCCAGCAAGGACAGTATGGGCTATTCACCCCTCCACTTT.

This clone was seen a single time. V is TRBV30 and J is TRBJ1-5; weak D call: TRBD1 (5 bases). The germline V and J ends were trimmed by 2 bases and 4 bases, with 15 bases remaining between them. Per germline, CDR1 GTSNPN and CDR2 SVGIG (reference sequence). The CDR3 is made up of 15 amino acids. The CDR3 here is CAWSPAGTSNQPQHF. Here the CDR3 DNA reads TGTGCCTGGAGTCCCGCAGGGACTTCTAATCAGCCCCAGCATTTT.

The rearrangement joins TRBV5-1 to TRBJ1-4; 8 bases align to TRBD1. The CDR3 is 15 amino acids. Germline V gene sequence: CDR1 SGHRS, CDR2 YFSETQ. Trimming took 4 bases from V and 8 from J; bases not matched to a gene: 10. CDR3 amino acids: CASSTRQGPGEKLFF. CDR3 in DNA: TGCGCCAGCAGCACAAGACAGGGGCCGGGGGAAAAACTGTTTTTT.